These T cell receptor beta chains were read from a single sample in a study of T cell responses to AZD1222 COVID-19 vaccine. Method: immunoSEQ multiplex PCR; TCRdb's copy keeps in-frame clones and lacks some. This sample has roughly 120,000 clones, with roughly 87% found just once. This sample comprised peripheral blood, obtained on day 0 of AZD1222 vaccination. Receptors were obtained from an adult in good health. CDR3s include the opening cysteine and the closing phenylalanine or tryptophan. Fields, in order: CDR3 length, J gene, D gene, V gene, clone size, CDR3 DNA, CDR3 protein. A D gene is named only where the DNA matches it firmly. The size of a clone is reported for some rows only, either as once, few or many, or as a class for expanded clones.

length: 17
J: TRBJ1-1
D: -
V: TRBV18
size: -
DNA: TGTGCCAGCTCACAACTTCAGGGTGCCCTAGTGAACACTGAAGCTTTCTTT
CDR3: CASSQLQGALVNTEAFF

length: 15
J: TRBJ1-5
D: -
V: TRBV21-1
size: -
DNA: TGTGCCAGCAGCAAAGTGGGGCGAGTCAATCAGCCCCAGCATTTT
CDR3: CASSKVGRVNQPQHF

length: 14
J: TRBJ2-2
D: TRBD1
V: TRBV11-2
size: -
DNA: TGTGCCAGCAGCTTCGGACAGGGGGCCGGGGAGCTGTTTTTT
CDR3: CASSFGQGAGELFF

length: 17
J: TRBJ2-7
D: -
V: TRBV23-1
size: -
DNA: TGCGCCAGCAGTCAAGCAGGGGGTGATAGCGGGATATACGAGCAGTACTTC
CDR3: CASSQAGGDSGIYEQYF

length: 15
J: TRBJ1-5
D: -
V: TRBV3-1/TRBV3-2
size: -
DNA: TGTGCCAGCAGCCAAGCTAGCGACTTCCGATATCCCCAGCATTTT
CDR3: CASSQASDFRYPQHF

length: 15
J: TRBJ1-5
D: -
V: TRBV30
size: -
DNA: TGTGCCTGGAGTGTACACGGCAGGCTGGGGCAGCCCCAGCATTTT
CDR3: CAWSVHGRLGQPQHF

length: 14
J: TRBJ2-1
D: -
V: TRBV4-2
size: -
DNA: TGTGCCAGCAGCCAAGAAAATGAGCAGTCACGGCAGTTCTTC
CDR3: CASSQENEQSRQFF

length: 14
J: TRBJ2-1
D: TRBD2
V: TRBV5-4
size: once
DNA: TGTGCCAGCACCCCCCCGGGGGGTCTGAATGAGCAGTTCTTC
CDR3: CASTPPGGLNEQFF

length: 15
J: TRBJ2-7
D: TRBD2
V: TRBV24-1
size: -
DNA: TGTGCCACCAGCACCTCTAGCGGGAGGGTCTACGAGCAGTACTTC
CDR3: CATSTSSGRVYEQYF

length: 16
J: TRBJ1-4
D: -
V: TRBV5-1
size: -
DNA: TGCGCCAGCAGTTTACAGAGAACTGCAACTAATGAAAAACTGTTTTTT
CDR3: CASSLQRTATNEKLFF

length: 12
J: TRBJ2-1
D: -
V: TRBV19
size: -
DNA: TGTGCCAGTAGTATGACCGGACAATTCCAGTTCTTC
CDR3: CASSMTGQFQFF

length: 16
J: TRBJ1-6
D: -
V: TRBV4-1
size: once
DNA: TGCGCCAGCAGCCAAGAAACGGGCTCCTATAATTCACCCCTCCACTTT
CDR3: CASSQETGSYNSPLHF

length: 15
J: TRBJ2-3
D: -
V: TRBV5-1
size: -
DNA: TGCGCCAGCAGCACGGACAGCTCTTTCACAGATACGCAGTATTTT
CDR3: CASSTDSSFTDTQYF

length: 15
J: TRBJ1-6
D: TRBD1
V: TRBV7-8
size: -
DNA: TGTGCCAGCAGCACGCGGGACAGAGGGGATTCACCCCTCCACTTT
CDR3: CASSTRDRGDSPLHF

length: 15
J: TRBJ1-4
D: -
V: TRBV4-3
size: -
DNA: TGCGCCAGCAGCCCAACAATCAGGGGAGGAGAAAAACTGTTTTTT
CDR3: CASSPTIRGGEKLFF

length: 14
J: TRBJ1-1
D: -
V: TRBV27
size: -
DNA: TGTGCCAGCAGTTTTACGGGGGCTAACACTGAAGCTTTCTTT
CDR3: CASSFTGANTEAFF

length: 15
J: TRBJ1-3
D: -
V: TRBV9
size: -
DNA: TGTGCCAGCAGCGCCCTCAGGGCGTCTGGAAACACCATATATTTT
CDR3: CASSALRASGNTIYF

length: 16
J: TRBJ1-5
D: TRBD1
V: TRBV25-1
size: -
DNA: TGTGCCAGCAGTTTAAGGGGGCGCGGCGTCCGTCAGCCCCAGCATTTT
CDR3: CASSLRGRGVRQPQHF

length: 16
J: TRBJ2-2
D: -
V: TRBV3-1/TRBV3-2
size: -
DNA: TGTGCCAGCAGCCAAGATCCCCACAGTAGGACCGGGGAGCTGTTTTTT
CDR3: CASSQDPHSRTGELFF

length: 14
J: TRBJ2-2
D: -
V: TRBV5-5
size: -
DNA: TGTGCCAGCAGCCTGATCCGGGCCACCGGGGAGCTGTTTTTT
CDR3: CASSLIRATGELFF

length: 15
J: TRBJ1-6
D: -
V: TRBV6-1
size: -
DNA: TGTGCCAGCAGTGAGTCGGCCCTTGATAATTCACCCCTCCACTTT
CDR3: CASSESALDNSPLHF

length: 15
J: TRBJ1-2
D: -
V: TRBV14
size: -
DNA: TGTGCCAGCAGCCAGTTCCCGAGGGGGATATATGGCTACACCTTC
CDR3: CASSQFPRGIYGYTF

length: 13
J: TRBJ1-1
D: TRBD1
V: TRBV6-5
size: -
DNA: TGTGCCAGCAGGGACAGGGGGAACACTGAAGCTTTCTTT
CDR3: CASRDRGNTEAFF

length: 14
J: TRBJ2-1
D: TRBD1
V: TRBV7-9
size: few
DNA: TGTGCCAGCAGCCCCCGGGACAGGGTCAATGAGCAGTTCTTC
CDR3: CASSPRDRVNEQFF

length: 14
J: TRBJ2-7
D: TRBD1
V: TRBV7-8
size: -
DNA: TGTGCCAGCAGCTATCCGGGACAGACCTACGAGCAGTACTTC
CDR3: CASSYPGQTYEQYF

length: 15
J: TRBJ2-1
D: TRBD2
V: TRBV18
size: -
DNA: TGTGCCAGCTCTTTGACTAGCGGGGCCGGCAATGAGCAGTTCTTC
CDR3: CASSLTSGAGNEQFF

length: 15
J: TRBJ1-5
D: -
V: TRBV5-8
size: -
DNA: TGTGCCAGCAGCTTGGGACAGGTGAGCAATCAGCCCCAGCATTTT
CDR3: CASSLGQVSNQPQHF

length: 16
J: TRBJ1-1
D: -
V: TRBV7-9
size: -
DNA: TGTGCCAGCAGCTTGGGACATGGACCCCAGAACACTGAAGCTTTCTTT
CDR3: CASSLGHGPQNTEAFF

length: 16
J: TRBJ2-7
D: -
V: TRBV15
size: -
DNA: TGTGCCACCAGCAGAGTCTTGGGGATGGCGTCCTACGAGCAGTACTTC
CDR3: CATSRVLGMASYEQYF

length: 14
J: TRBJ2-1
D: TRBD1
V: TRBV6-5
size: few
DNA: TGTGCCAGCAGTCTGACAGGGGTCGACAATGAGCAGTTCTTC
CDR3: CASSLTGVDNEQFF

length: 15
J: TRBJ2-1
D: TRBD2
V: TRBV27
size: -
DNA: TGTGCCAGCAGTTTAGGGGGGAGGGCCTACAATGAGCAGTTCTTC
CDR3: CASSLGGRAYNEQFF

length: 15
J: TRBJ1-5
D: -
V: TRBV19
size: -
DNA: TGTGCCAGTAGTATAGCCGGGTTTAATGGTCAGCCCCAGCATTTT
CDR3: CASSIAGFNGQPQHF

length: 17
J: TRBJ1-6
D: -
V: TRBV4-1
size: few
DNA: TGCGCCAGCAGCCCCGACCCCCCGACAGTTAATAATTCACCCCTCCACTTT
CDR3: CASSPDPPTVNNSPLHF

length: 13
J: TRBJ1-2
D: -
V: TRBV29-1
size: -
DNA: TGCAGCGTCAACGATCAGAGGTTCTATGGCTACACCTTC
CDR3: CSVNDQRFYGYTF

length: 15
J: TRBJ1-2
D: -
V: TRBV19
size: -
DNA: TGTGCCAGTTGCCCTTCGGCGGGGGTCGGCTATGGCTACACCTTC
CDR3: CASCPSAGVGYGYTF

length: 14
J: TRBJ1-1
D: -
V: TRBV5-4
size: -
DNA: TGTGCCAGCACCCAAGATCCCTTGAGCACTGAAGCTTTCTTT
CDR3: CASTQDPLSTEAFF

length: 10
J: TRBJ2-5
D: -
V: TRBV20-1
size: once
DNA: TGCAGTGCTAACCCGGAGACCCAGTACTTC
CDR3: CSANPETQYF

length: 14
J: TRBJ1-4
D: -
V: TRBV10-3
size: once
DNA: TGTGCCATCAGTGCTGCCCAAAGGGGTGAAAAACTGTTTTTT
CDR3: CAISAAQRGEKLFF

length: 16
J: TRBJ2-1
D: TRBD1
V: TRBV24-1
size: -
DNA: TGTGCCACCAGTGAGTCGACAGGGGGACTGGGGGATGAGCAGTTCTTC
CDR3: CATSESTGGLGDEQFF

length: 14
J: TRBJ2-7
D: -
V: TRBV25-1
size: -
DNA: TGTGCCAGCACCTTCGAGGGCAGTCTTCCCGAGCAGTACTTC
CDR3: CASTFEGSLPEQYF

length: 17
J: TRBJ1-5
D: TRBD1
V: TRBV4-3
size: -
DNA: TGCGCCAGCAGCCAAGAACTGACAGGGTCTATGGCTCAGCCCCAGCATTTT
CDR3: CASSQELTGSMAQPQHF

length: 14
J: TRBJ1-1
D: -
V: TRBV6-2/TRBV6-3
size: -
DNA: TGTGCCAGCAGTTACTACGGTCGGGGGGGTGAAGCTTTCTTT
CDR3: CASSYYGRGGEAFF

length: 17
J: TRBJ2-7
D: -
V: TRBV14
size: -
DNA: TGTGCCAGCAGCCAAATCGAGGCCGAGTTCGCCTCGCACGAGCAGTACTTC
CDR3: CASSQIEAEFASHEQYF

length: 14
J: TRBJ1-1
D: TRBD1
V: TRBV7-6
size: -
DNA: TGTGCCAGCAGCTTGAGGACAGGGGGTACTGAAGCTTTCTTT
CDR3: CASSLRTGGTEAFF

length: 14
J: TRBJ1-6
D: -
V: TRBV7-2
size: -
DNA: TGTGCCAGCAGTTTATCTTGGGTTTCTTCACCCCTCCACTTT
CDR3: CASSLSWVSSPLHF

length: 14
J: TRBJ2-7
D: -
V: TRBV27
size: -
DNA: TGTGCCAGCAGTTTCAAAGGGCCCTCCTACGAGCAGTACTTC
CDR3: CASSFKGPSYEQYF

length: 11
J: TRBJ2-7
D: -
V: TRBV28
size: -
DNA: TGTGCCAGCAGTTTACAGCTGGAGCAGTACTTC
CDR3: CASSLQLEQYF

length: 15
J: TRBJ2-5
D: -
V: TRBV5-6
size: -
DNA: TGTGCCAGCAGCTCGCTCGGGACAAGTCAAGAGACCCAGTACTTC
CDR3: CASSSLGTSQETQYF

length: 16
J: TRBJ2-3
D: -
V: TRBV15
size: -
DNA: TGTGCCACCAGCAGAGTGGGGGGTTGGGGCACAGATACGCAGTATTTT
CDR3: CATSRVGGWGTDTQYF

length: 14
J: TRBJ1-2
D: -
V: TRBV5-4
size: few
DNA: TGTGCCCTGGGGAGAGGTGGCCCTAACTATGGCTACACCTTC
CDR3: CALGRGGPNYGYTF

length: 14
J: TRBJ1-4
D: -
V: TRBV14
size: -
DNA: TGTGCCAGCAGCCAACTTTGGACCGAGGAAAAACTGTTTTTT
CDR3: CASSQLWTEEKLFF

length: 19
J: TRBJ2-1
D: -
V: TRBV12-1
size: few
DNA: TGTGCCAGCAGCTTCAGGGGGCCTAGCGGGAGAGGGTCCTACAATGAGCAGTTCTTC
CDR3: CASSFRGPSGRGSYNEQFF